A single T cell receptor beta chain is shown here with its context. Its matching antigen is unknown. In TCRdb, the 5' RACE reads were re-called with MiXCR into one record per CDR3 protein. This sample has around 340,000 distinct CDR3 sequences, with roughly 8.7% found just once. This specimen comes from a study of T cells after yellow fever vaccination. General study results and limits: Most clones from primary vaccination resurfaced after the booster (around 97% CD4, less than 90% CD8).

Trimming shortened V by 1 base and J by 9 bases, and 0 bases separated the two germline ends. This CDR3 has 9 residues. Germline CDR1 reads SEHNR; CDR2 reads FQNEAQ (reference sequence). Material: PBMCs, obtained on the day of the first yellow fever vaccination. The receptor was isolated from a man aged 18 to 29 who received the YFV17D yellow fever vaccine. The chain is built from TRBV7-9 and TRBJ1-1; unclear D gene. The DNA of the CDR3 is TGTGCCAGCAGCTTAGAAGCTTTCTTT. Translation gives CASSLEAFF.